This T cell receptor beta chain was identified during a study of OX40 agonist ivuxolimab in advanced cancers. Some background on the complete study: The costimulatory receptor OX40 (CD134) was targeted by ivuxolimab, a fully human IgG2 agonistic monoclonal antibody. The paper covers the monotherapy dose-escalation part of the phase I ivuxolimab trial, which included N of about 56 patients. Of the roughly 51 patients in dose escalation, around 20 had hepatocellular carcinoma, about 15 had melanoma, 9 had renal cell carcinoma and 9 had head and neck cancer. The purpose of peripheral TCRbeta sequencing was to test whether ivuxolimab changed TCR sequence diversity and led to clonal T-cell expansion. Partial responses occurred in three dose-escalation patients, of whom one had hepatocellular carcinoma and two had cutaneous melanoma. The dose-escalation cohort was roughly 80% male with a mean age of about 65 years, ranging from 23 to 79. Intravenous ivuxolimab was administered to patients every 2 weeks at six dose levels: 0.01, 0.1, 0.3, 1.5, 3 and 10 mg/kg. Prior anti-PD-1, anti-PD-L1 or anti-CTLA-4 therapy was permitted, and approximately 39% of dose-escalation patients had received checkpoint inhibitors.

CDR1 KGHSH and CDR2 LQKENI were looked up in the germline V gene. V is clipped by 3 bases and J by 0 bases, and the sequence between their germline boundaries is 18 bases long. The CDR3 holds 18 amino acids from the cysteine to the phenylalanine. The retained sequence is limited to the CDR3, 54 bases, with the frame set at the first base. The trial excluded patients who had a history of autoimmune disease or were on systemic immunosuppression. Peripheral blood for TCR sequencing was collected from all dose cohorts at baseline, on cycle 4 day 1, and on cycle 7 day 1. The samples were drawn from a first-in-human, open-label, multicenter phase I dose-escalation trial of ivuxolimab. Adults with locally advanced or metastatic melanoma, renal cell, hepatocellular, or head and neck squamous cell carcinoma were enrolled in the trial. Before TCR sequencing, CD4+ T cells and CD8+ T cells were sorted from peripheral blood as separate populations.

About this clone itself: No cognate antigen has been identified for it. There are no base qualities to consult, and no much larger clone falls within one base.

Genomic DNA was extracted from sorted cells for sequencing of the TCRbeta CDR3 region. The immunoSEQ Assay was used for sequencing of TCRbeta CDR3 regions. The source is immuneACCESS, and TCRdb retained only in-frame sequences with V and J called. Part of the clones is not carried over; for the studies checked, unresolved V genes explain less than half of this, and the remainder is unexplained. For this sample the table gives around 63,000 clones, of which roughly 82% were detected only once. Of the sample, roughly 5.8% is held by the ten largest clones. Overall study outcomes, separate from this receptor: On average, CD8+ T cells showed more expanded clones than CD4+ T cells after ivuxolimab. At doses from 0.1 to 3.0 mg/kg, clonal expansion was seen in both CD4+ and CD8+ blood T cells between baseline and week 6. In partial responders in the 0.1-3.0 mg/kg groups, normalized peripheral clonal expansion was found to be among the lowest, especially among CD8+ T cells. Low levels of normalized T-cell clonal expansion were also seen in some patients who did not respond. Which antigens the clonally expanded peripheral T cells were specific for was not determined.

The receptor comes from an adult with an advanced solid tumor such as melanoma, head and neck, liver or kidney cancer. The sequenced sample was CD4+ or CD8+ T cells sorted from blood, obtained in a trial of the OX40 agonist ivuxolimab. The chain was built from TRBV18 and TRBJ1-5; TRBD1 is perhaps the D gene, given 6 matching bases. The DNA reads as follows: TGTGCCAGCTCACCTAAAGGTGCAGGGGACCATAGCAATCAGCCCCAGCATTTT. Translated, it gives CASSPKGAGDHSNQPQHF.